This T cell receptor (beta chain) was captured in a study of cytomegalovirus exposure and HLA in healthy donors. Whole-study findings and limits: The tendency of first-cohort TCR clusters to co-occur in the approximately 120 validation repertoires was identified by a subsequent analysis. The authors confirmed in vitro that a few CMV-associated chains were specific for CMV antigens. The study recorded around 160 TCR beta chains that were cytomegalovirus-associated.

The repertoire was sequenced with immunoSEQ multiplex PCR; TCRdb's copy has only in-frame clones and lacks some. The sample has 130,000 to 150,000 clones; about 91% are singletons. The germline V and J ends were trimmed by 1 base and 3 bases, with 12 bases remaining between them. The CDR3 has 15 residues. CDR1 is SGHVS and CDR2 is FQNEAQ in the germline V gene. Details on this clone: Its matching antigen is unknown.

This sequence joins TRBV7-8 and TRBJ1-1; maybe TRBD1 (6 bases). The sequence came from a woman aged 18-29 years in good health and CMV-seropositive. The material sequenced was PBMCs. CDR3 coding DNA: TGTGCCAGCAGCTTAGAGGTGACAGGACACACTGAAGCTTTCTTT. Residues: CASSLEVTGHTEAFF.